Each of the 28 T cell receptor beta chains below was sequenced from the same sample in a study of T cells in Graves' hyperthyroidism and ophthalmopathy (dated by TCRdb to about 2019). Library preparation used multiplex PCR. Sequencing was carried out with an Illumina HiSeq 2000. Amplification of TCR beta CDR3 regions was carried out from RNA transcripts. A first-round RT-PCR of the TCR CDR3 used the HTBI primer set with the Qiagen OneStep RT-PCR kit. The raw public data were reprocessed by TCRdb itself: fastp quality trimming at Q25, MiXCR clonotype calling, in-frame beta chains only. One record per CDR3 amino acid sequence lists the most common genes and DNA. Within this sample are a few hundred thousand distinct CDR3 sequences, with more than 15% of them counted one time only. Under 3.5% of the sample comes from the top ten. Specimen: blood. These receptors were obtained from a woman aged 40 to 50 with Graves' ophthalmopathy.

This clonotype has just a few counts. This chain uses TRBV19 with TRBJ1-1, with 8 bases matching TRBD1. V shed 5 bases, J shed 5 bases, and the junction held 7 bases outside the gene matches. The CDR3 totals 14 residues. Germline assignment: CDR1 LNHDA and CDR2 SQIVND (reference sequence). CDR3 region: CASSSGQVRTEAFF. CDR3 coding DNA: TGTGCCAGTAGTTCGGGACAGGTTCGTACTGAAGCTTTCTTT.

This clonotype was counted at least ten times. The gene calls are TRBV3-1 and TRBJ2-5; 7 bases line up with TRBD2. The germline CDR1 and CDR2 sequences are LGHDT and YNNKEL (reference sequence). The CDR3 covers 16 residues. Losses at the gene ends were 4 bases for V and 4 bases for J; bases not matched to a gene: 12. DNA for the CDR3: TGTGCCAGCAGCCGAGCCCTAGCGGTTCAAGCAGAGACCCAGTACTTC. This codes for CASSRALAVQAETQYF.

V usage is TRBV12-3 or TRBV12-4 and J usage is TRBJ2-7, with 9 bases lining up with TRBD2. V lost 7 bases to trimming and J lost 3 bases; unmatched junction nucleotides: 7. The CDR3 spans 14 residues. The CDR3 DNA follows: TGTGCCAGCACCATGACTAGCGGAGACTACGAGCAGTACTTC. Residues: CASTMTSGDYEQYF.

This clonotype was found a few times. The chain combines TRBV19 with TRBJ1-1; D remains ambiguous. V dropped 3 bases and J dropped 1 base, with 12 bases sitting between them. Germline CDR1 LNHDA, CDR2 SQIVND (reference sequence). The length of the CDR3 is 15 residues. As DNA, the CDR3 is TGTGCCAGTAGTATCGGTCGCCTGGAGAACACTGAAGCTTTCTTT. This sequence encodes CASSIGRLENTEAFF.

This clonotype occurred many times. This rearrangement joins TRBV12-3 or TRBV12-4 to TRBJ2-3, with D tentatively TRBD1 (6 bases). The V end was cut by 6 bases, the J end by 1 base, with 11 bases between. This CDR3 region has 14 residues. CDR3 protein: CASRLTGRTDTQYF. Written as DNA, the CDR3 is TGTGCCAGCAGACTGACAGGACGCACAGATACGCAGTATTTT.

Many counts were recorded for this clonotype. The chain has TRBV3-1 and TRBJ2-7, with 7 bases matching TRBD2. CDR1 and CDR2 (germline): LGHDT, YNNKEL (reference sequence). The CDR3 totals 15 residues. J gave up 7 bases and V 4 bases, and 13 bases lay outside the gene matches. The CDR3 is CASSLRLAALGEQYF. The CDR3 DNA reads TGTGCCAGCAGCCTCCGACTAGCTGCCCTCGGGGAGCAGTACTTC.

This clonotype occurred many times. This chain uses TRBV6-1 with TRBJ2-7, with a possible D match to TRBD2 (5 bases). V was cut by 6 bases and J by 3 bases, with 18 bases left in between. Looked up from germline, CDR1 is MNHNS and CDR2 is SASEGT. This CDR3 contains 15 residues. The CDR3 bases are TGTGCCAGCAGCTATACCCAACCCCGGGGCTACGAGCAGTACTTC. Protein sequence: CASSYTQPRGYEQYF.

This clonotype showed up just a few times. Sequence at one end of the junction differs from germline and may be a read error. The chain has TRBV5-1 and TRBJ1-6; no clear D gene. The CDR3 has 14 amino acids. CDR1 SGHRS and CDR2 YFSETQ come from the germline V gene. The CDR3 nucleotides are TGCGTCAGCAGCCCGGAATCGGGCAATTCACCCCTCCACTTT. Translated: CVSSPESGNSPLHF.

In this sample, this clonotype turned up a few times. The J gene is TRBJ2-1, the V gene TRBV6-2 or TRBV6-3, with 11 bases identical to TRBD2. CDR1 is MNHEY, CDR2 SVGEGT, per germline. The CDR3 covers 16 residues. The V gene end was trimmed by 4 bases and the J gene end by 4 bases; junction bases not matched to a gene: 6. CDR3 bases: TGTGCCAGCAGTTCTCCGACTAGCGGGATATACAATGAGCAGTTCTTC. Protein product: CASSSPTSGIYNEQFF.

This clonotype was detected many times. The chain couples TRBV4-1 to TRBJ1-4; no firm D call. V lost 3 bases to trimming and J lost 8 bases, with 13 bases between them. This CDR3 spans 14 amino acids. CDR1 and CDR2 (germline): MGHRA, YSYEKL. The CDR3 sequence: CASSHPTVAEKLFF. DNA of the CDR3: TGCGCCAGCAGCCACCCTACGGTGGCCGAAAAACTGTTTTTT.

The V call is TRBV20-1, the J call TRBJ1-2, with no clear D. The ends were cut back, 0 bases at V and 5 bases at J, with 10 bases in the middle. The germline CDR1 and CDR2 sequences are DFQATT and SNEGSKA (reference sequence). There are 13 residues in the CDR3. The CDR3, as DNA: TGCAGTGCTAGAGATAAGTTACCTTATGGCTACACCTTC. Residues: CSARDKLPYGYTF.

This chain joins TRBV28 and TRBJ2-2; D gene ambiguous. The germline V and J ends were trimmed by 9 bases and 6 bases, with 14 bases remaining between them. There are 13 residues in the CDR3. CDR1 and CDR2 (germline): MDHEN, SYDVKM. CDR3 amino acids: CARIFLVPGELFF. CDR3 sequence (DNA): TGTGCCAGGATCTTTCTAGTTCCCGGGGAGCTGTTTTTT.

V and J are TRBV14 and TRBJ2-1; D is unclear. This CDR3 region has 16 residues. V lost 1 base to trimming and J lost 4 bases, with 14 bases between them. The germline V gene encodes CDR1 SGHDN and CDR2 FVKESK. This chain's CDR3 is CASSQVSAREYNEQFF. In nucleotides, the CDR3 is TGTGCCAGCAGCCAAGTTTCAGCGCGCGAGTACAATGAGCAGTTCTTC.

The chain recombines TRBV27 with TRBJ1-5; the D gene is possibly TRBD1 (5 bases). CDR3 size: 17 residues. CDR1 MNHEY and CDR2 SMNVEV come from the germline V gene (reference sequence). The V and J ends lost 7 bases and 0 bases respectively, with 19 bases between them. In DNA form, the CDR3 reads TGTGCCAGCACCTTGGCCCCAGGGCGTTTTAGCAATCAGCCCCAGCATTTT. It specifies CASTLAPGRFSNQPQHF.

The rearrangement uses TRBV20-1 and TRBJ2-2, with TRBD2 matching over 11 bases. Germline V gene lookup returns CDR1 DFQATT and CDR2 SNEGSKA (reference sequence). V trimming: 6 bases; J trimming: 10 bases; junction bases outside the gene matches: 19. This CDR3 region has 17 residues. CDR3 DNA: TGCAGTGCCCGCACCGAAGGGGGACTAGCGGATCGCGAGGAGCTGTTTTTT. Translation: CSARTEGGLADREELFF.

The sample holds many counts of this clonotype. The rearrangement links TRBV28 to TRBJ1-1; D may be TRBD1 (5 bases). V was shortened by 3 bases and J by 8 bases, with 10 bases between the two germline ends. From germline, CDR1 is MDHEN and CDR2 SYDVKM. This CDR3 is built from 12 residues. As DNA, the CDR3 is TGTGCCAGCAGTTTTTCCAGGGTAGAAGCTTTCTTT. Amino acid sequence: CASSFSRVEAFF.

The sample holds many counts of this clonotype. This sequence joins TRBV11-2 and TRBJ1-2, with no clear D. This CDR3 region has 13 residues. With 0 bases removed from V and 9 bases from J, the gap between germline ends came to 11 bases. Germline CDR1 SGHAT, CDR2 FQNNGV. This chain's CDR3 is CASSLDRTYRYTF. The CDR3 DNA sequence: TGTGCCAGCAGCTTAGACAGAACCTACCGCTACACCTTC.

This clonotype was seen many times. The chain combines TRBV2 with TRBJ2-7; 8 bases are shared with TRBD2. V lost 11 bases to trimming and J lost 4 bases; unmatched junction nucleotides: 4. The germline CDR1 and CDR2 sequences are SNHLY and FYNNEI. The CDR3 sequence is 11 residues long. The CDR3 DNA reads TGTGCCGGCGGGGGGAGTTACGAGCAGTACTTC. Translation gives CAGGGSYEQYF. Using reference TRBV2 and TRBJ2-7 for the parts outside the CDR3, the full variable domain is EPEVTQTPSHQVTQMGQEVILRCVPISNHLYFYWYRQILGQKVEFLVSFYNNEISEKSEIFDDQFSVERPDGSNFTLKIRSTKLEDSAMYFCAGGGSYEQYFGPGTRLTVT.

This clonotype was seen a handful of times. This chain joins TRBV12-3 or TRBV12-4 and TRBJ1-2; D uncertain. The CDR3 totals 12 residues. V lost 5 bases, J lost 8 bases, and 12 bases lay in between. CDR3 in amino acids: CASSPSQGGYTF. CDR3 DNA sequence: TGTGCCAGCAGTCCTAGTCAAGGGGGCTACACCTTC.

With regard to this clonotype: One base away lies a much larger clone, so this may be a sequencing read error. The chain recombines TRBV20-1 with TRBJ2-1; D uncertain. Per germline, CDR1 DFQATT and CDR2 SNEGSKA (reference sequence). The V gene lost 5 bases and the J gene lost 9 bases, with 14 bases spanning the gap. The CDR3 has 12 amino acids. The CDR3 DNA is TGCAGTGCTGACACTGGTATAGGTGAGCAGTTCTTC. Its protein product is CSADTGIGEQFF.

This clonotype has more than one count but fewer than ten. The chain recombines TRBV24-1 with TRBJ2-2; D is possibly TRBD2 (6 bases). This CDR3 is built from 17 residues. Per germline, CDR1 KGHDR and CDR2 SFDVKD. V lost 4 bases to trimming and J lost 3 bases, with 17 bases between them. CDR3 nucleotides: TGTGCCACCAGTGAGGTCGGGAGTTCGGGTTACACCGGGGAGCTGTTTTTT. Its protein is CATSEVGSSGYTGELFF.

The V and J genes are TRBV6-2 or TRBV6-3 and TRBJ2-1; D gene unclear. Germline CDR1 is MNHEY and CDR2 is SVGEGT. The CDR3 runs 13 residues. V shed 3 bases and J shed 8 bases, with 11 bases lying between them. This CDR3 is CASSYLDGYEQFF. In DNA, the CDR3 is TGTGCCAGCAGTTATCTCGACGGTTATGAGCAGTTCTTC.

The gene calls are TRBV5-1 and TRBJ2-1; D gene uncertain. The germline V and J ends were trimmed by 1 base and 12 bases, with 5 bases remaining between them. The CDR3 is made up of 10 amino acids. Germline loops: CDR1 SGHRS, CDR2 YFSETQ. This CDR3 reads CASSLMGQFF. In DNA, the CDR3 is TGCGCCAGCAGCTTGATGGGGCAGTTCTTC.

This clonotype was counted ten times or more. CDR3 sequence: CASSFLQGVDGYTF. CDR3 DNA: TGTGCCAGCAGTTTCCTACAGGGGGTTGATGGCTACACCTTC. This chain uses TRBV12-3 or TRBV12-4 with TRBJ1-2; TRBD1 agrees at 8 bases. Germline trimming cut 3 bases from V and 6 bases from J; bases unmatched to any gene: 6. CDR3 size: 14 residues.

Many counts were recorded for this clonotype. CDR3 loop: CASRPAGVSTDTQYF. Written as DNA, the CDR3 is TGTGCCAGCAGGCCAGCGGGAGTCAGCACAGATACGCAGTATTTT. The chain links TRBV11-2 to TRBJ2-3, with TRBD2 matching over 8 bases. The germline V gene encodes CDR1 SGHAT and CDR2 FQNNGV. J was trimmed by 0 bases and V by 6 bases; bases with no gene match: 5. CDR3 length equals 15 residues.

This clonotype has a single count. The genes are TRBV5-1 and TRBJ1-2; D is undetermined. This CDR3 region has 14 residues. The V gene's germline CDR1 is SGHRS and CDR2 YFSETQ. V dropped 2 bases and J dropped 0 bases, with 8 bases sitting between them. The CDR3 sequence: CASSLGEANYGYTF. The CDR3 DNA sequence: TGCGCCAGCAGCTTAGGCGAGGCTAACTATGGCTACACCTTC.

The V gene is TRBV19, the J gene TRBJ1-5, with D unresolved. Germline-derived CDR1 and CDR2 are LNHDA and SQIVND (reference sequence). The V gene lost 0 bases and the J gene lost 4 bases, with 7 bases spanning the gap. The CDR3 consists of 14 residues. CDR3 in amino acids: CASSIEAVNQPQHF. The DNA of the CDR3 is TGTGCCAGTAGTATAGAGGCAGTTAATCAGCCCCAGCATTTT. The full variable domain, rest sourced from reference TRBV19 and TRBJ1-5, is DGGITQSPKYLFRKEGQNVTLSCEQNLNHDAMYWYRQDPGQGLRLIYYSQIVNDFQKGDIAEGYSVSREKKESFPLTVTSAQKNPTAFYLCASSIEAVNQPQHFGDGTRLSIL.

The chain combines TRBV5-6 with TRBJ1-2, with a possible D match to TRBD1 (6 bases). Looked up from germline, CDR1 is SGHDT and CDR2 is YYEEEE. Between the trimmed V and J ends, which lost 5 bases and 7 bases, there was a span of 15 bases. The CDR3 consists of 13 residues. The CDR3, as DNA: TGTGCCAGCAGGGAGGGGGTGAGCAGTGGCTACACCTTC. It translates to CASREGVSSGYTF.